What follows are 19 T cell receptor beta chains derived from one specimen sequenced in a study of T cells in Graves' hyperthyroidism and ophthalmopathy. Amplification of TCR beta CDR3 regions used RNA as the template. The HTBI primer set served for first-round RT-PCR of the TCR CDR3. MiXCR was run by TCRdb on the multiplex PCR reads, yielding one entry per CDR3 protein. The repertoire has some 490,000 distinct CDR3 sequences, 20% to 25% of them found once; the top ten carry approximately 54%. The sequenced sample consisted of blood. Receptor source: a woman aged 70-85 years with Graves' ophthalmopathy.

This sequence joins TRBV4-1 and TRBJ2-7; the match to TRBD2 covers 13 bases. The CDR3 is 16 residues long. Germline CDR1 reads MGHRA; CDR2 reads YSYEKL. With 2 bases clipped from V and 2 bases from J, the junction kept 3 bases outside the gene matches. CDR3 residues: CASSQPLAGGPYEQYF. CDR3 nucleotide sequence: TGCGCCAGCAGCCAACCACTAGCGGGAGGGCCCTACGAGCAGTACTTC.

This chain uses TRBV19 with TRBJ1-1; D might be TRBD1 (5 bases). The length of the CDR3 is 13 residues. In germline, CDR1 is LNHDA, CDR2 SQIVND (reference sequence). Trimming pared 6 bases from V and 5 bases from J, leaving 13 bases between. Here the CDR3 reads CASRGRGKTEAFF. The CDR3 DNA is TGTGCCAGTAGGGGACGGGGTAAAACTGAAGCTTTCTTT.

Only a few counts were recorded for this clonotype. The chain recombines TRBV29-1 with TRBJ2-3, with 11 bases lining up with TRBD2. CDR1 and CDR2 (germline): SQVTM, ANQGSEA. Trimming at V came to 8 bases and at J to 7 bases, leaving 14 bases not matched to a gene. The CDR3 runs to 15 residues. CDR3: CSTSGLAGGGNTQYF. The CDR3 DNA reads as TGCAGCACCTCTGGCCTAGCGGGAGGTGGAAATACGCAGTATTTT.

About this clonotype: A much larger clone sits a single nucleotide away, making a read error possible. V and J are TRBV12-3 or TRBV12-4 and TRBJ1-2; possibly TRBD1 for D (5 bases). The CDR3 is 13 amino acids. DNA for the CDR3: TGTGCCAGCAGGGACATTTCTAACTATGGCTACGCCTTC. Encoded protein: CASRDISNYGYAF.

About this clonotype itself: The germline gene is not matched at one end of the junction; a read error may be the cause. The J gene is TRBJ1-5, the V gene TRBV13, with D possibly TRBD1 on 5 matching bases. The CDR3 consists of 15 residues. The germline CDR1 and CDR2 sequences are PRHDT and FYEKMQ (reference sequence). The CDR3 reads CASSQGVGGSQPQHF. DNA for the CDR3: TGCGCCAGCAGCCAAGGGGTGGGGGGGAGTCAGCCCCAGCATTTT. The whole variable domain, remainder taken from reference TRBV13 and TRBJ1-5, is AAGVIQSPRHLIKEKRETATLKCYPIPRHDTVYWYQQGPGQDPQFLISFYEKMQSDKGSIPDRFSAQQFSDYHSELNMSSLELGDSALYFCASSQGVGGSQPQHFGDGTRLSIL.

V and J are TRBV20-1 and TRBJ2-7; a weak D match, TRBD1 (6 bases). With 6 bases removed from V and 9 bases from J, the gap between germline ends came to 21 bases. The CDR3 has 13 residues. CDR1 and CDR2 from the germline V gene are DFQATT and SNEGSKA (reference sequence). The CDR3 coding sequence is TGCAGTGCCAGGGAAATTACAGGGTCCGGGCAGTACTTC. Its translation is CSAREITGSGQYF.

The CDR3 DNA is TGCGCCAGCAGCCAAGATAGAGGACAGGGTCCCACCTTC. It specifies CASSQDRGQGPTF. The J gene is TRBJ1-2, the V gene TRBV4-3, with 8 bases identical to TRBD1. Germline loops: CDR1 LGHNA, CDR2 YSLEER. V trimming: 0 bases; J trimming: 13 bases; junction bases outside the gene matches: 7. The CDR3 contains 13 residues.

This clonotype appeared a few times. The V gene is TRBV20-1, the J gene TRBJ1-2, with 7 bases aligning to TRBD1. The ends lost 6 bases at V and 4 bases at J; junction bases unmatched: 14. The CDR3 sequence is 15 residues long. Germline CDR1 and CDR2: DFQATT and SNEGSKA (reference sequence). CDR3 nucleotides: TGCAGTGCCGGTACCCGGGACAGACCACTCTATGGCTACACCTTC. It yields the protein CSAGTRDRPLYGYTF.

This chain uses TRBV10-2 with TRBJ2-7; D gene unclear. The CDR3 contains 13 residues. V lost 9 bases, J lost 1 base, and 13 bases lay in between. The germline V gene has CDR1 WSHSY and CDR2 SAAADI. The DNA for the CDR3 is TGCGCCAGTTCCAATCAAATATCCTACGAGCAGTACTTC. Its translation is CASSNQISYEQYF.

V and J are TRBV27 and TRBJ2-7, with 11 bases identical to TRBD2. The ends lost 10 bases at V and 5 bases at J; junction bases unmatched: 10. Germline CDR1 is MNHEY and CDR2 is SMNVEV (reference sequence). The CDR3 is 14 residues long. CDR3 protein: CAIKPGLAAHEQYF. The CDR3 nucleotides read TGTGCCATCAAACCGGGACTAGCGGCCCACGAGCAGTACTTC.

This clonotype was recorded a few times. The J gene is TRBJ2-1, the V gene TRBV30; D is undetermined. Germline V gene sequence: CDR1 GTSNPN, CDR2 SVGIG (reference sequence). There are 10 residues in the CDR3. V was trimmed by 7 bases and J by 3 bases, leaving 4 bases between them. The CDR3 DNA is TGTGCCTCGGACTACAATGAGCAGTTCTTC. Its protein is CASDYNEQFF.

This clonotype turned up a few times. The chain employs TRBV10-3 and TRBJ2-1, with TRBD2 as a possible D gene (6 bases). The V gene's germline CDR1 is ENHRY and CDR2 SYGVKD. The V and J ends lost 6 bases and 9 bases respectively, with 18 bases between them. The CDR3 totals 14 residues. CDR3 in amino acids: CAIRPGREMGEQFF. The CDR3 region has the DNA TGTGCCATCAGACCGGGACGGGAGATGGGTGAGCAGTTCTTC.

The CDR3 sequence: CASGVGSKIDEQYF. Written as DNA, the CDR3 is TGTGCTAGTGGTGTAGGTAGTAAAATCGACGAGCAGTACTTC. The V and J genes are TRBV12-5 and TRBJ2-7; D ambiguous. Germline V CDR1 and CDR2: LGHNT, FRNRAP. This CDR3 spans 14 amino acids. The ends were cut back, 5 bases at V and 5 bases at J, with 16 bases in the middle.

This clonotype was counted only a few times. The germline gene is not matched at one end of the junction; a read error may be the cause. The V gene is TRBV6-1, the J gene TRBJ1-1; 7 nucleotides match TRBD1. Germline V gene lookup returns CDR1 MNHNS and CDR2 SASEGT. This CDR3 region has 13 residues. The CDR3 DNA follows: TGTGCCAGCAGTGAGACAGGGTGGACTGAAGCTTCCTTT. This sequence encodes CASSETGWTEASF.

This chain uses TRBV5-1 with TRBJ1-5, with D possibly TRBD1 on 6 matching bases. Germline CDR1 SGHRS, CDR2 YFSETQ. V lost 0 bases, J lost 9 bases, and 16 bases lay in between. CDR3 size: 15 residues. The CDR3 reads CASSLGTDPRSPQHF. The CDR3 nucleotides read TGCGCCAGCAGCTTGGGGACAGACCCTCGATCGCCCCAGCATTTT. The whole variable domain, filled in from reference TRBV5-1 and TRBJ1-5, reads KAGVTQTPRYLIKTRGQQVTLSCSPISGHRSVSWYQQTPGQGLQFLFEYFSETQRNKGNFPGRFSGRQFSNSRSEMNVSTLELGDSALYLCASSLGTDPRSPQHFGDGTRLSIL.

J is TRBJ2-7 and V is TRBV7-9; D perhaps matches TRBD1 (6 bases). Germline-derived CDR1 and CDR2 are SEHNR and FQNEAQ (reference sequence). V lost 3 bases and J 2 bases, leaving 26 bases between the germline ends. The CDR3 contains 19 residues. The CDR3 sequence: CASSFQTGSRLKRAYEQYF. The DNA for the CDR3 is TGTGCCAGCAGCTTCCAGACAGGATCCCGGCTGAAAAGGGCCTACGAGCAGTACTTC.

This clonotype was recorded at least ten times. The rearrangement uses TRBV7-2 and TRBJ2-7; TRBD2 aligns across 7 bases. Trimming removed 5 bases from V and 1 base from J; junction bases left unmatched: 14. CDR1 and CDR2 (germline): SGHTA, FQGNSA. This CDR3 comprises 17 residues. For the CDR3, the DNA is TGTGCCAGCAGCCTACGAGTTGGGCGGGAGATATCCTACGAGCAGTACTTC. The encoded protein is CASSLRVGREISYEQYF. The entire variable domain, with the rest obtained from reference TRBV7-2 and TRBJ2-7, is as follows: GAGVSQSPSNKVTEKGKDVELRCDPISGHTALYWYRQSLGQGLEFLIYFQGNSAPDKSGLPSDRFSAERTGGSVSTLTIQRTQQEDSAVYLCASSLRVGREISYEQYFGPGTRLTVT.

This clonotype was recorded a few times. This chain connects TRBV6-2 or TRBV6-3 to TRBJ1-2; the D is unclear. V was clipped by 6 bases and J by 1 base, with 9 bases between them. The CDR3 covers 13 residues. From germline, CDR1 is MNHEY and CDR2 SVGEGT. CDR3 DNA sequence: TGTGCCAGCAGCCCTCACAATAACTATGGCTACACCTTC. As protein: CASSPHNNYGYTF.

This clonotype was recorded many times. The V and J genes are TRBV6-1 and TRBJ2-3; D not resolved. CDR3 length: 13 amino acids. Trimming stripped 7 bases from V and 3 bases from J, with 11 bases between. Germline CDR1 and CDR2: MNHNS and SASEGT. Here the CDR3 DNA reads TGTGCCAGCACTAGGAGTCAAACAGATACGCAGTATTTT. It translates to CASTRSQTDTQYF.